Listed here are 3 T cell receptor beta chains from one sample, sequenced in a study of T-cell reconstitution after alpha-beta-depleted transplantation in children (dated by TCRdb to 2016 to 2018). Read against the paper, the sample's treatment or condition label means: allogeneic hematopoietic cell transplantation with graft depleted of TCRalphabeta T cells and CD19 B cells. The library was prepared using PCR. TCRdb names Illumina HiSeq 2500 as the instrument used. TCR library preparation used molecular barcoding, with unique molecular identifiers applied to normalize quantification of the TCRbeta repertoire. TCRdb cleaned the public reads at Q25 with fastp, built clones with MiXCR and kept in-frame beta chains. Each entry merges the rows of one CDR3 protein and shows their most common DNA and genes. For this sample the table gives about a million distinct CDR3 sequences, of which around 30% were detected only once. The top ten constitute about 28% of the sample.

The source was PBMCs, mostly from graft donor cells, collected 360 days after TCRalphabeta/CD19-depleted stem cell transplant. The receptor source for this set is a boy in the first two years of life who had a stem cell transplant for SCID, so the T cells may come from the graft donor.

This clonotype has at least ten counts. The chain links TRBV12-3 or TRBV12-4 to TRBJ2-5; 11 bases are a match to TRBD2. The V gene end was trimmed by 6 bases and the J gene end by 5 bases; junction bases not matched to a gene: 8. The CDR3 length is 15 residues. The CDR3 here is CASSPGTSGGETQYF. The CDR3 DNA is TGTGCCAGCAGCCCGGGGACTAGCGGTGGGGAGACCCAGTACTTC.

This clonotype was seen more than once but under ten times. V gene TRBV11-2 combines with J gene TRBJ2-7, with D unclear. There are 16 residues in the CDR3. V shed 1 base and J shed 6 bases, with 19 bases lying between them. Germline CDR1 reads SGHAT; CDR2 reads FQNNGV. CDR3 DNA: TGTGCCAGCAGCTTAGGAGGATCCAGGTGGGATGGCGAGCAGTACTTC. Residues: CASSLGGSRWDGEQYF.

The rearrangement joins TRBV20-1 to TRBJ2-1; possible D gene TRBD1, 6 bases. This CDR3 is built from 14 residues. Germline assignment: CDR1 DFQATT and CDR2 SNEGSKA (reference sequence). The germline V and J ends were trimmed by 6 bases and 4 bases, with 16 bases remaining between them. CDR3 in DNA: TGCAGTGCCCCCAGCAGGGGCGCTTACAATGAGCAGTTCTTC. It translates to CSAPSRGAYNEQFF.